A single sample gave rise to the 20 T cell receptor beta chains below, sequenced in a study of blood T cell repertoires in COVID-19. TCRdb's table, derived via immunoSEQ multiplex PCR, lists solely in-frame clones and lacks some. The sample lists 180,000 or so clones, around 81% occurring once. Sequenced sample: peripheral blood. These receptors originate from a middle-aged woman with COVID-19, enrolled during active disease.

This chain joins TRBV6-1 and TRBJ2-1; perhaps TRBD1 as D (5 bases). There are 17 residues in the CDR3. The germline V gene has CDR1 MNHNS and CDR2 SASEGT. Trimming took 4 bases from V and 0 from J, leaving 16 bases between them. CDR3 in amino acids: CASSGVRQSSSYNEQFF. The CDR3 coding sequence is TGTGCCAGCAGTGGGGTCCGACAGTCAAGCTCCTACAATGAGCAGTTCTTC.

This clone was counted once. This rearrangement joins TRBV4-2 to TRBJ1-2, with 10 nucleotides matching TRBD1. Germline V lookup: CDR1 LGHNA, CDR2 YNFKEQ. This CDR3 has 15 amino acids. The V and J ends lost 2 bases and 5 bases, in that order; junction bases with no gene match: 5. The CDR3 nucleotides are TGTGCCAGCAGCCAATCATCGGGACAGGGGTATGGCTACACCTTC. Its translation is CASSQSSGQGYGYTF.

V and J are TRBV29-1 and TRBJ1-2; 7 bases align to TRBD1. CDR3 size: 11 residues. With 6 bases clipped from V and 8 bases from J, the junction kept 6 bases outside the gene matches. Germline V lookup: CDR1 SQVTM, CDR2 ANQGSEA. The CDR3 nucleotides are TGCAGCGTCGAGACAGGGCGCGGCTACACCTTC. This codes for CSVETGRGYTF.

The rearrangement joins TRBV2 to TRBJ2-3; 10 nucleotides agree with TRBD2. CDR1 is SNHLY, CDR2 FYNNEI, per germline. V was clipped by 6 bases and J by 6 bases; unmatched bases: 12. The CDR3 has 16 amino acids. The CDR3 DNA is TGTGCCAGCAGGCCGTATCCTAGCGGGGGCTTCGATACGCAGTATTTT. It codes for CASRPYPSGGFDTQYF.

The V gene is TRBV3-1 (or the pseudogene TRBV3-2), the J gene TRBJ2-4, with 8 bases fitting TRBD2. V lost 3 bases and J lost 2; bases outside the gene matches: 6. This CDR3 region has 16 residues. The germline CDR1 and CDR2 sequences are LGHDT and YNNKEL (reference sequence). CDR3 nucleotides: TGTGCCAGCAGCCATCGGGGGGGGGCAACCAAAAACATTCAGTACTTC. This codes for CASSHRGGATKNIQYF.

For the CDR3, the DNA is TGTGCCAGCAGCTTGTCAGGGGTAGCCGGGGAGCTGTTTTTT. Amino acid sequence: CASSLSGVAGELFF. V usage is TRBV5-4 and J usage is TRBJ2-2; the D gene is possibly TRBD1 (6 bases). Trimming took 1 base from V and 6 from J, leaving 10 bases between them. Germline-derived CDR1 and CDR2 are SGHNT and YYREEE (reference sequence). The CDR3 length is 14 residues.

The chain uses TRBV7-6 and TRBJ2-1; D perhaps matches TRBD2 (5 bases). Looked up from germline, CDR1 is SGHVS and CDR2 is FNYEAQ. The CDR3 covers 16 residues. V was trimmed by 4 bases and J by 0 bases, leaving 13 bases between them. The DNA of the CDR3 is TGTGCCAGCAGCTCCACTAGGCCTAGCTCCTACAATGAGCAGTTCTTC. Protein: CASSSTRPSSYNEQFF.

The chain uses TRBV9 and TRBJ2-1, with 9 nucleotides matching TRBD2. Germline V CDR1 and CDR2: SGDLS, YYNGEE. V shed 3 bases, J shed 4 bases, and the junction held 8 bases outside the gene matches. The CDR3 extends over 16 amino acids. Written as DNA, the CDR3 is TGTGCCAGCAGCGCCCGACAGGGACTAGCTTACAATGAGCAGTTCTTC. Protein product: CASSARQGLAYNEQFF.

V is TRBV7-2 and J is TRBJ1-3; no definite D call. V lost 2 bases and J lost 4, with 12 bases in between. The CDR3 runs 15 residues. Germline V gene data show CDR1 as SGHTA and CDR2 as FQGNSA. The DNA for the CDR3 is TGTGCCAGCAGCTTACAACCGACACAGGGAAACACCATATATTTT. Residues: CASSLQPTQGNTIYF. Variable domain in full (rest from reference TRBV7-2 and TRBJ1-3): GAGVSQSPSNKVTEKGKDVELRCDPISGHTALYWYRQSLGQGLEFLIYFQGNSAPDKSGLPSDRFSAERTGGSVSTLTIQRTQQEDSAVYLCASSLQPTQGNTIYFGEGSWLTVV.

The table lists this clone with a few counts. This chain uses TRBV7-6 with TRBJ2-3, with D maybe TRBD2 (6 bases). CDR3 size: 15 residues. Deletions cut 5 bases from V and 6 bases from J, with 18 bases between. Per the germline V gene, CDR1 is SGHVS and CDR2 is FNYEAQ. The CDR3 nucleotides read TGTGCCAGCAGCCCTCAACGGGAGATCCGGGATACGCAGTATTTT. Translation gives CASSPQREIRDTQYF.

This chain connects TRBV20-1 to TRBJ1-5; possibly TRBD1 for D (5 bases). Trimming left V 3 bases short and J 6 bases short, with 9 bases between. The CDR3 has 12 amino acids. The germline V gene encodes CDR1 DFQATT and CDR2 SNEGSKA (reference sequence). The CDR3 protein is CSASRGAQPQHF. As DNA, the CDR3 is TGCAGTGCTAGTCGCGGGGCTCAGCCCCAGCATTTT.

This clone showed up just a few times. The chain has TRBV2 and TRBJ1-6, with D maybe TRBD1 (6 bases). V dropped 3 bases and J dropped 9 bases, with 12 bases sitting between them. CDR3 length: 14 residues. The germline V gene encodes CDR1 SNHLY and CDR2 FYNNEI. CDR3 in amino acids: CASSDWGGASPLHF. The CDR3 DNA is TGTGCCAGCAGTGATTGGGGGGGGGCTTCACCCCTCCACTTT.

This clone occurred a few times. J is TRBJ2-1 and V is TRBV5-6; D call uncertain. Trimming pared 1 base from V and 5 bases from J, leaving 7 bases between. The CDR3 has 13 residues. Germline values: CDR1 SGHDT, CDR2 YYEEEE. CDR3 sequence (DNA): TGTGCCAGCAGCTTGACAGATAACAATGAGCAGTTCTTC. It is translated as CASSLTDNNEQFF.

This clone showed up just a few times. The V gene is TRBV19, the J gene TRBJ2-2, with TRBD1 identical over 8 bases. The V gene's germline CDR1 is LNHDA and CDR2 SQIVND (reference sequence). The J segment lost 3 bases and the V segment lost 4 bases, leaving 4 bases of the junction unmatched. The CDR3 covers 15 residues. This chain's CDR3 is CASSKAGGYTGELFF. As DNA, the CDR3 is TGTGCCAGTAGTAAAGCAGGGGGCTACACCGGGGAGCTGTTTTTT. The full variable domain, in which reference TRBV19 and TRBJ2-2 provide the parts outside the CDR3, is DGGITQSPKYLFRKEGQNVTLSCEQNLNHDAMYWYRQDPGQGLRLIYYSQIVNDFQKGDIAEGYSVSREKKESFPLTVTSAQKNPTAFYLCASSKAGGYTGELFFGEGSRLTVL.

The chain links TRBV7-2 to TRBJ1-1; D unclear. The CDR3 totals 12 residues. Germline-derived CDR1 and CDR2 are SGHTA and FQGNSA. Trimming cost V 5 bases and J 5 bases, with 9 bases left between them. The chain's CDR3 is CASSLSLTEAFF. The DNA for the CDR3 is TGTGCCAGCAGCCTTAGCCTTACTGAAGCTTTCTTT.

This clone is a singleton in its sample. CDR3 sequence (DNA): TGTGCCAGCAGCGTATTGGAGACCCAGTACTTC. Translating it yields CASSVLETQYF. The genes are TRBV14 and TRBJ2-5, with D unresolved. The length of the CDR3 is 11 residues. Germline-derived CDR1 and CDR2 are SGHDN and FVKESK. V shed 5 bases and J shed 5 bases, with 6 bases lying between them.

V is TRBV5-6 and J is TRBJ1-3, with D perhaps TRBD1 (6 bases). The CDR3 contains 14 residues. The germline gives CDR1 SGHDT, CDR2 YYEEEE. Between the trimmed V and J ends, which lost 0 bases and 3 bases, there was a span of 7 bases. For the CDR3, the DNA is TGTGCCAGCAGCTTGGCAGGGGTTGGAAACACCATATATTTT. Its protein is CASSLAGVGNTIYF.

This clone has only one observation. V usage is TRBV30 and J usage is TRBJ1-1, with D tentatively TRBD1 (6 bases). Germline CDR1 and CDR2: GTSNPN and SVGIG (reference sequence). Between the trimmed V and J ends, which lost 3 bases and 5 bases, there was a span of 13 bases. The CDR3 covers 13 residues. CDR3 amino acids: CAWRNGGHTEAFF. The CDR3 bases are TGTGCCTGGAGAAACGGGGGGCATACTGAAGCTTTCTTT.

The chain employs TRBV11-2 and TRBJ1-2; D call uncertain. V shed 0 bases and J shed 7 bases, with 9 bases lying between them. The germline CDR1 and CDR2 sequences are SGHAT and FQNNGV. CDR3 length: 13 amino acids. The DNA for the CDR3 is TGTGCCAGCAGCTTAGATGCAGATCCTGGCTACACCTTC. This sequence encodes CASSLDADPGYTF.

V usage is TRBV15 and J usage is TRBJ2-4; TRBD2 agrees at 7 bases. Germline V gives CDR1 LNHNV, CDR2 YYDKDF (reference sequence). This CDR3 is 15 amino acids long. J was trimmed by 6 bases and V by 1 base; bases with no gene match: 6. In DNA, the CDR3 is TGTGCCACCAGCAGAGTTCGCCGGGAGGCAAACATTCAGTACTTC. It specifies CATSRVRREANIQYF.